This T cell receptor (beta chain) emerged from a study of CD8+ T cells in alopecia areata listed by TCRdb under 2018. At the level of the whole study: Treated patients were enrolled in an open-label pilot trial of oral tofacitinib, 5 to 10 mg twice daily, for moderate-to-severe alopecia areata. Patients stayed on tofacitinib for 6 to 18 months and then had 6 months of follow-up off drug so that delayed response and recurrence could be assessed. Clonality in the scalp was compared among normal scalp (n=4), patchy alopecia areata scalp (n=8), and alopecia totalis/universalis scalp (n=8). Tofacitinib-treated patients had biopsies at baseline and at 4 and 24 weeks of treatment, with a later scalp biopsy in several patients. RNA came from the PAXgene miRNA kit for fixed scalp, the miRNeasy kit for PBMCs, and the RNeasy kit for mouse skin. TCRbeta CDR3 regions were amplified by immunoSEQ multiplex PCR using 35 Vbeta forward and 13 Jbeta reverse primers. In both human patients and the C3H/HeJ mouse model, the study applied high-throughput TCRbeta sequencing to look at T cell clonal expansion in alopecia areata. Scalp tissue and sorted CD4+ and CD8+ peripheral blood T cells from patchy and totalis/universalis alopecia areata patients and from healthy controls were covered by human TCRbeta sequencing. For the treated patients, the SALT score, which quantifies what percentage of scalp surface area is affected, served as the measure of disease severity. General study outcomes and caveats: Many expanded lesional clones were found to persist in scalp and blood during tofacitinib treatment, and relapse after treatment cessation may be partly explained by this persistence. Tofacitinib significantly decreased scalp clonality and the number of expanded CD8+ clones among the top 100 scalp clones. Compared with normal scalp, lesional scalp, particularly in alopecia totalis/universalis, had higher clonality and more expanded CD8+ clones, which suggests antigenic drive. Because the treated cohort was small and included a single nonresponder, larger studies are needed to assess links between baseline CD8+ expansion and response. Compared with mice, TCR sequences shared between patients were less clear, possibly partly because of HLA diversity across the patient population. Unlike mouse skin, where gammadelta T cells dominate, normal human skin contains resident alphabeta T cells that get sequenced too, which complicates analysis of the scalp TCR repertoire.

The sample's treatment or condition label, decoded: oral pan-JAK inhibitor, 5-10 mg twice daily. Lesional scalp punch biopsies and peripheral blood were collected from alopecia areata patients. After PBMCs were isolated by density centrifugation and stained for CD3, CD4 and CD8, a FACSAria was used to sort CD4+ and CD8+ T cells. On this clone: It lacks a known antigen. No much larger clonotype is one base removed from it; base qualities were not supplied.

The germline V gene sets CDR1 to KGHSH and CDR2 to LQKENI. At the junction V is shortened by 2 bases and J by 2 bases, with 6 bases in between. Spanning cysteine to phenylalanine, the CDR3 consists of 14 amino acids. Kept here is only the CDR3 DNA, which spans 42 bases and is read in frame from base 1. The library relied on the immunoSEQ multiplex PCR assay. For TCR sequencing, RNA was extracted from every sample and reverse transcribed into cDNA to serve as template. First-strand cDNA was synthesized using SuperScript III with a 2:1 mix of oligo-dT and random hexamers. A synthetic immune receptor repertoire was used to assess amplification bias, and residual bias was removed computationally. The source study handled its data this way. Raw reads were preprocessed for error removal, and CDR3 was defined according to IMGT conventions as running from the conserved cysteine to phenylalanine. Clonality was computed by normalizing Shannon entropy by log2 of the number of productive unique TCRs and subtracting the result from 1. Whether each scalp clone was CD4 or CD8 was inferred by checking scalp TCRbeta sequences against the CD4 and CD8 repertoires from sorted blood. Held by TCRdb, this immuneACCESS table contains in-frame sequences only and omits some clones. Under half of the omission traces to an unresolved V gene where checked; the cause of the rest is unknown. V, J and clone size were drawn from that table, and D and trimming were deduced from the DNA. Present in this sample are about 180,000 clones, 40% to 65% of which were seen just once. 10% of the sample comes from the top ten.

The source is a human donor with alopecia areata. The sample in question was CD8+ T cells sorted from blood, obtained around week 54, from a patient treated with tofacitinib. The rearrangement joined TRBV18 to TRBJ2-2, with the D gene uncertain. This receptor carries the CDR3 CASSPDTNTGELFF. The nucleotide sequence reads TGTGCCAGCTCACCAGACACCAACACCGGGGAGCTGTTTTTT.